The 4 T cell receptor beta chains reported below all come from one sample, sequenced in a study of beta chain features in type 1 diabetes. General study points: Shorter TCRB CDR3s, moderately but significantly so, were found in Type 1 diabetes patients in all four CD4+ subsets.

The entirety of the isolated RNA underwent reverse transcription, so expressed TCRB transcripts were sequenced. Assay: immunoSEQ multiplex PCR; the TCRdb copy retains only in-frame clones and omits some. This table holds hundreds of thousands of clones, 15% found once. These TCRs' antigens remain unknown. Sequences were obtained from naive CD4+ T cells from blood. Receptors were obtained from a young man with type 1 diabetes.

This clone was observed a handful of times. The chain joins TRBV7-2 to TRBJ2-3; 7 nucleotides line up with TRBD2. V shed 0 bases, J shed 6 bases, and the junction held 0 bases outside the gene matches. Germline lookup yields CDR1 SGHTA and CDR2 FQGNSA. The length of the CDR3 is 13 residues. The CDR3 DNA follows: TGTGCCAGCAGCTTAGCGGGGGGGGATACGCAGTATTTT. Translated, it gives CASSLAGGDTQYF.

The rearrangement joins TRBV7-9 to TRBJ2-1; 9 bases match TRBD2. Trimming removed 4 bases from V and 0 bases from J; junction bases left unmatched: 1. Germline V gene sequence: CDR1 SEHNR, CDR2 FQNEAQ (reference sequence). The CDR3 has 15 amino acids. The CDR3 region has the DNA TGTGCCAGCAGCTCTAGCGGGGACTCCTACAATGAGCAGTTCTTC. Its translation: CASSSSGDSYNEQFF.

The V call is TRBV5-4, the J call TRBJ1-3, with D perhaps TRBD1 (5 bases). The CDR3 contains 15 residues. The V gene's germline CDR1 is SGHNT and CDR2 YYREEE (reference sequence). V was cut by 2 bases and J by 4 bases, with 13 bases left in between. CDR3 bases: TGTGCCAGCAGCTTAGACAGTCCGGCGGGAAACACCATATATTTT. Translation gives CASSLDSPAGNTIYF.

V usage is TRBV28 and J usage is TRBJ2-1, with D possibly being TRBD1 (5 bases). This CDR3 is built from 14 residues. Germline values: CDR1 MDHEN, CDR2 SYDVKM. V lost 8 bases and J 7 bases, leaving 18 bases between the germline ends. CDR3 coding DNA: TGTGCCAGCTGGGGCCCCCCGGTGAGGAATGAGCAGTTCTTC. Translation: CASWGPPVRNEQFF.